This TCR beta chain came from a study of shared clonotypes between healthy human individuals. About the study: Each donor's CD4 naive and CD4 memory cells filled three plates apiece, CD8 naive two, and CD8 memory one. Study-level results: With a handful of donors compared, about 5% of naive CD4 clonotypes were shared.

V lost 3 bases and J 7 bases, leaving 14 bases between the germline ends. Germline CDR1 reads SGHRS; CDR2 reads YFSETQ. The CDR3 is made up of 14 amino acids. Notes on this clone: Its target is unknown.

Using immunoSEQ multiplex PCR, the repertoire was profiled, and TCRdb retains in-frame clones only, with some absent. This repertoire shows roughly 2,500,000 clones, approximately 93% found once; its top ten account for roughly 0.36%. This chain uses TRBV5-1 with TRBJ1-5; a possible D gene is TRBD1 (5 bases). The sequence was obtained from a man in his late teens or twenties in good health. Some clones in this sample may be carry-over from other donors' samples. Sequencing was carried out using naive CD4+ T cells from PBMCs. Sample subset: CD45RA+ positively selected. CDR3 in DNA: TGCGCCAGCAGCTGGGGTGCGGGGGACCAGCCCCAGCATTTT. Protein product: CASSWGAGDQPQHF. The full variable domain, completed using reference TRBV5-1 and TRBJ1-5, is KAGVTQTPRYLIKTRGQQVTLSCSPISGHRSVSWYQQTPGQGLQFLFEYFSETQRNKGNFPGRFSGRQFSNSRSEMNVSTLELGDSALYLCASSWGAGDQPQHFGDGTRLSIL.